This T cell receptor beta chain was found in a study of T cell repertoires in cytomegalovirus infection. TCRdb independently ran MiXCR on the reads; one entry per CDR3 protein. The sample yields 740,000 or so distinct CDR3 sequences, roughly 36% seen once. CDR3 length: 13 residues. Germline CDR1 reads SQVTM; CDR2 reads ANQGSEA. V dropped 6 bases and J dropped 4 bases, with 13 bases sitting between them. The chain has TRBV29-1 and TRBJ1-5, with a weak D call TRBD1 (5 bases). Input material: PBMCs. This clonotype originated in a human donor in good health (CMV status not recorded). Some clones in this sample may be carry-over from other donors' samples. In nucleotides, the CDR3 is TGCAGCGTAGGGCAGGGTAGGAATCAGCCCCAGCATTTT. This encodes CSVGQGRNQPQHF.